Presented here are 22 T cell receptor beta chains from one specimen sequenced in a study of shared clonotypes between healthy human individuals. Produced via immunoSEQ multiplex PCR; TCRdb's table is partial and in-frame only. The sample includes a few million clones, around 92% of them seen just once. The source material was naive CD4+ T cells from PBMCs. Stated subset: CD45RA+ positively selected. The receptors shown here come from a man aged 18 to 30 in good health. Some clones in this sample may be carry-over from other donors' samples.

The V call is TRBV7-9, the J call TRBJ1-4; D unresolved. The CDR3 is 14 residues long. Germline V gives CDR1 SEHNR, CDR2 FQNEAQ (reference sequence). V dropped 3 bases and J dropped 6 bases, with 11 bases sitting between them. The CDR3 is CASSFPWRDEKLFF. The DNA of the CDR3 is TGTGCCAGCAGCTTCCCATGGAGGGATGAAAAACTGTTTTTT.

This chain links TRBV7-2 with TRBJ2-2, with TRBD2 matching 10 bases. The ends lost 5 bases at V and 3 bases at J; junction bases unmatched: 9. The CDR3 consists of 17 residues. CDR1 is SGHTA, CDR2 FQGNSA, per germline. CDR3 sequence: CASSLQPSGRHTGELFF. The DNA of the CDR3 is TGTGCCAGCAGCCTCCAACCTAGCGGGAGACACACCGGGGAGCTGTTTTTT.

This chain uses TRBV11-2 with TRBJ2-2; D unclear. Per germline, CDR1 SGHAT and CDR2 FQNNGV. This CDR3 has 14 amino acids. V was shortened by 6 bases and J by 4 bases, with 12 bases between the two germline ends. The CDR3, as DNA: TGTGCCAGCAGGCCGGTCCAGGTCACCGGGGAGCTGTTTTTT. Translated: CASRPVQVTGELFF. The full variable domain, in which reference TRBV11-2 and TRBJ2-2 provide the parts outside the CDR3, is EAGVAQSPRYKIIEKRQSVAFWCNPISGHATLYWYQQILGQGPKLLIQFQNNGVVDDSQLPKDRFSAERLKGVDSTLKIQPAKLEDSAVYLCASRPVQVTGELFFGEGSRLTVL.

On this clone: At the DNA level, this CDR3 is encoded by other sequences in the same sample as well. The chain couples TRBV30 to TRBJ1-5, with D unresolved. CDR3 size: 15 residues. Trimming stripped 0 bases from V and 2 bases from J, with 11 bases between. Germline loops: CDR1 GTSNPN, CDR2 SVGIG (reference sequence). CDR3 sequence: CAWSVGGSGNQPQHF. The CDR3 DNA reads as TGTGCCTGGAGTGTAGGAGGGAGCGGCAATCAGCCCCAGCATTTT.

The chain links TRBV7-8 to TRBJ1-4, with D hard to call. The germline gives CDR1 SGHVS, CDR2 FQNEAQ. Between the trimmed V and J ends, which lost 5 bases and 4 bases, there was a span of 23 bases. This CDR3 is built from 18 residues. CDR3 DNA: TGTGCCAGCAGCCCCCTAAGCATCCTGGTCGGCCTTAATGAAAAACTGTTTTTT. This sequence encodes CASSPLSILVGLNEKLFF.

The chain has TRBV7-3 and TRBJ2-1; TRBD1 matches 7 bases. V dropped 5 bases and J dropped 8; count of bases not matched to a gene: 6. The germline CDR1 and CDR2 sequences are SGHTA and FQGTGA. The length of the CDR3 is 13 residues. The CDR3 DNA sequence: TGTGCCAGCAGCCTGGGACAGTTCTATGAGCAGTTCTTC. The encoded protein is CASSLGQFYEQFF.

This clone was counted a few times. The rearrangement uses TRBV4-1 and TRBJ1-5; 10 bases align to TRBD1. With 2 bases clipped from V and 5 bases from J, the junction kept 9 bases outside the gene matches. The CDR3 covers 17 residues. Germline V lookup: CDR1 MGHRA, CDR2 YSYEKL. The CDR3 DNA reads TGCGCCAGCAGCCAACCTCGTACAGGACAGGGGGATCAGCCCCAGCATTTT. This translates into CASSQPRTGQGDQPQHF.

The rearrangement joins TRBV2 to TRBJ1-1; TRBD1 aligns across 8 bases. The CDR3 has 14 amino acids. V lost 5 bases, J lost 3 bases, and 5 bases stayed unmatched. CDR1 is SNHLY, CDR2 FYNNEI, per germline. DNA for the CDR3: TGTGCCAGCAGTCAAACAGGGGGATACACTGAAGCTTTCTTT. Translation gives CASSQTGGYTEAFF. Filled out from reference TRBV2 and TRBJ1-1, the complete variable domain reads EPEVTQTPSHQVTQMGQEVILRCVPISNHLYFYWYRQILGQKVEFLVSFYNNEISEKSEIFDDQFSVERPDGSNFTLKIRSTKLEDSAMYFCASSQTGGYTEAFFGQGTRLTVV.

This clone was counted between two and nine times. The chain joins TRBV6-5 to TRBJ1-1, with a tentative D call TRBD1 (5 bases). The CDR3 spans 11 residues. Trimming shortened V by 4 bases and J by 11 bases, and 11 bases separated the two germline ends. Germline CDR1 and CDR2: MNHEY and SVGAGI. CDR3 region: CASSLGLDAFF. The CDR3, as DNA: TGTGCCAGCAGTTTGGGACTGGATGCTTTCTTT.

This rearrangement joins TRBV6-1 to TRBJ2-5; no reliable D call. Germline assignment: CDR1 MNHNS and CDR2 SASEGT. V was trimmed by 7 bases and J by 5 bases, leaving 14 bases between them. The CDR3 length is 13 residues. This CDR3 is CASKAGQAETQYF. The CDR3 coding sequence is TGTGCCAGCAAGGCAGGCCAGGCGGAGACCCAGTACTTC.

On this clone: The same CDR3 can be traced to other DNA sequences in this sample. The chain combines TRBV30 with TRBJ2-5; D gene ambiguous. CDR3 size: 12 residues. CDR1 and CDR2 (germline): GTSNPN, SVGIG (reference sequence). The V gene lost 2 bases and the J gene lost 1 base, with 5 bases spanning the gap. The CDR3 spells CAWSRVQETQYF. The DNA of the CDR3 is TGTGCCTGGAGTCGGGTCCAAGAGACCCAGTACTTC.

J is TRBJ2-5 and V is TRBV6-1; D is possibly TRBD2 (5 bases). CDR3 length equals 14 residues. Germline lookup yields CDR1 MNHNS and CDR2 SASEGT. Trimming shortened V by 1 base and J by 4 bases, and 10 bases separated the two germline ends. CDR3 sequence (DNA): TGTGCCAGCAGTGAAGTTTGGACTCGAGAGACCCAGTACTTC. Translated: CASSEVWTRETQYF.

The chain employs TRBV18 and TRBJ1-5; D uncertain. CDR1 and CDR2 from the germline V gene are KGHSH and LQKENI. Between the trimmed V and J ends, which lost 6 bases and 3 bases, there was a span of 15 bases. The CDR3 sequence is 15 residues long. CDR3 nucleotide sequence: TGTGCCAGCTCTTTAAAAGGAGGGTTCAATCAGCCCCAGCATTTT. It encodes CASSLKGGFNQPQHF.

Worth noting for this clone: One junction end disagrees with the germline gene, perhaps due to a read error. The chain recombines TRBV7-9 with TRBJ2-7, with D maybe TRBD1 (6 bases). The CDR3 is made up of 15 amino acids. CDR1 and CDR2 (germline): SEHNR, FQNEAQ (reference sequence). The CDR3 nucleotides are TGTGCCAGCAGCTTTCCAGGGGCGATATTCTACGAGCAGCACTTC. It is translated as CASSFPGAIFYEQHF.

The chain has TRBV10-1 and TRBJ2-7; 9 positions agree with TRBD1. Unmatched junction bases numbered 7, after V lost 5 bases and J lost 5 bases. The germline V gene encodes CDR1 WNHNN and CDR2 SYGVQD (reference sequence). The CDR3 covers 14 residues. CDR3 sequence: CASSSGTGIHEQYF. CDR3 DNA sequence: TGCGCCAGCAGTTCCGGGACAGGGATCCACGAGCAGTACTTC.

The chain links TRBV11-2 to TRBJ1-2; the D gene is possibly TRBD1 (6 bases). CDR3 length equals 13 residues. Germline CDR1 SGHAT, CDR2 FQNNGV. V lost 4 bases, J lost 2 bases, and 8 bases lay in between. The CDR3 DNA sequence: TGTGCCAGCAGCTCCGGACAGAACTATGGCTACACCTTC. This gives the protein CASSSGQNYGYTF.

J is TRBJ2-3 and V is TRBV30; 7 bases line up with TRBD2. CDR3 size: 12 residues. CDR1 is GTSNPN, CDR2 SVGIG, per germline (reference sequence). The CDR3 sequence is CGGGRSTDTQYF. In DNA form, the CDR3 reads TGTGGGGGGGGACGCAGCACAGATACGCAGTATTTT.

This sequence joins TRBV18 and TRBJ2-3; possible D gene TRBD2, 5 bases. Germline CDR1 KGHSH, CDR2 LQKENI. The CDR3 has 16 residues. Trimming left V 5 bases short and J 4 bases short, with 19 bases between. The chain's CDR3 is CASSSRALAYPDTQYF. The CDR3 DNA reads as TGTGCCAGCTCATCTCGGGCTTTAGCGTACCCAGATACGCAGTATTTT.

The chain employs TRBV4-3 and TRBJ2-1; D is ambiguous. Trimming left V 1 base short and J 10 bases short, with 20 bases between. Germline V gene data show CDR1 as LGHNA and CDR2 as YSLEER. CDR3 length: 16 amino acids. This chain's CDR3 is CASSQVYTSAVDEQFF. Here the CDR3 DNA reads TGCGCCAGCAGCCAAGTTTATACGTCCGCGGTAGACGAGCAGTTCTTC.

This rearrangement joins TRBV27 to TRBJ2-6; D possibly corresponds to TRBD1 (6 bases). Germline V CDR1 and CDR2: MNHEY, SMNVEV (reference sequence). The CDR3 covers 15 residues. V gave up 8 bases and J gave up 2 bases, with 13 bases separating them. The DNA for the CDR3 is TGTGCCAGCGGCTCACCAGGGGCTGGGGCCAACGTCCTGACTTTC. Translation: CASGSPGAGANVLTF.

The chain carries TRBV6-1 and TRBJ2-7; tentative D call: TRBD1 (6 bases). Between the trimmed V and J ends, which lost 6 bases and 0 bases, there was a span of 12 bases. The V gene's germline CDR1 is MNHNS and CDR2 SASEGT. The CDR3 totals 14 residues. The CDR3 DNA follows: TGTGCCAGCAGGACAGGACACATCTCCTACGAGCAGTACTTC. This encodes CASRTGHISYEQYF.

The chain has TRBV5-6 and TRBJ2-3; 8 bases fit TRBD1. The germline gives CDR1 SGHDT, CDR2 YYEEEE. This CDR3 has 17 amino acids. V lost 0 bases to trimming and J lost 2 bases; unmatched junction nucleotides: 8. In nucleotides, the CDR3 is TGTGCCAGCAGCTTGGTGGCAGGGGGCAGACACACAGATACGCAGTATTTT. It encodes CASSLVAGGRHTDTQYF.